This paragraph covers one TCR beta chain sequence. This sample stems from a study of blood T cell repertoires in COVID-19. The germline gives CDR1 SGHTA, CDR2 FQGNSA. Trimming took 4 bases from V and 1 from J; bases not matched to a gene: 3. The CDR3 loop spans 16 amino acids. Libraries were prepared by immunoSEQ multiplex PCR; TCRdb keeps only in-frame clonotypes and omits some of them. Among roughly 27,000 clones listed, roughly nine tenths were seen once. The chain is built from TRBV7-2 and TRBJ2-1; 11 positions match TRBD2. Material: peripheral blood. This TCR derives from a man aged 55 to 70 with acute or convalescent COVID-19. CDR3: CASSSRLAGSYNEQFF. The CDR3 DNA reads as TGTGCCAGCAGCTCCCGACTAGCGGGGTCCTACAATGAGCAGTTCTTC. The whole variable domain, filled in from reference TRBV7-2 and TRBJ2-1, reads GAGVSQSPSNKVTEKGKDVELRCDPISGHTALYWYRQSLGQGLEFLIYFQGNSAPDKSGLPSDRFSAERTGGSVSTLTIQRTQQEDSAVYLCASSSRLAGSYNEQFFGPGTRLTVL.